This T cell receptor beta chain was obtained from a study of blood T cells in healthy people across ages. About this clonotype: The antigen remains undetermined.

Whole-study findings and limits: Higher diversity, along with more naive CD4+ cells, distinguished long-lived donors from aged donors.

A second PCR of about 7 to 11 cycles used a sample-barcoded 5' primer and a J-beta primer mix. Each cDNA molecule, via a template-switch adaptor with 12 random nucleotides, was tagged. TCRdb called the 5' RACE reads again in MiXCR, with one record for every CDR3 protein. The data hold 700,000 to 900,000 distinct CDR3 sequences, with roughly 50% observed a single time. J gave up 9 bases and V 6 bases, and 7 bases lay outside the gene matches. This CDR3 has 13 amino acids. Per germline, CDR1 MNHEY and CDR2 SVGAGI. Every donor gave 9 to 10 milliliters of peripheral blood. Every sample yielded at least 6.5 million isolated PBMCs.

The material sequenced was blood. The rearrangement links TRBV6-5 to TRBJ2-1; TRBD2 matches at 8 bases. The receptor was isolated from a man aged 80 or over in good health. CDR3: CASSTIAGSEQFF. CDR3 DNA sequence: TGTGCCAGCAGCACCATAGCGGGAAGTGAGCAGTTCTTC.